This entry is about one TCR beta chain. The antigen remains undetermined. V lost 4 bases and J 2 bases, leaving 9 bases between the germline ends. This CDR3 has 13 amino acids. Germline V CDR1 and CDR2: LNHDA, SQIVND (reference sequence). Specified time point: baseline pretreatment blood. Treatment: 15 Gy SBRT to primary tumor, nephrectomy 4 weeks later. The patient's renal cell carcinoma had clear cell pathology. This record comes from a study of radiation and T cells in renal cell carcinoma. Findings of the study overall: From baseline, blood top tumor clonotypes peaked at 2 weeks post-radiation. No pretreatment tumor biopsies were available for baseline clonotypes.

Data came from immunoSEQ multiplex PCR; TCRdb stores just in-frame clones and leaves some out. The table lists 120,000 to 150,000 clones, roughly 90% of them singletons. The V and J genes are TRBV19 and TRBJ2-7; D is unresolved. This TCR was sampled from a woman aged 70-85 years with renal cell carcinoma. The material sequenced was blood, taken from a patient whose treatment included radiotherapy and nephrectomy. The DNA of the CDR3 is TGTGCCAGTAGTAGAGAGCACACCTACGAGCAGTACTTC. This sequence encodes CASSREHTYEQYF.